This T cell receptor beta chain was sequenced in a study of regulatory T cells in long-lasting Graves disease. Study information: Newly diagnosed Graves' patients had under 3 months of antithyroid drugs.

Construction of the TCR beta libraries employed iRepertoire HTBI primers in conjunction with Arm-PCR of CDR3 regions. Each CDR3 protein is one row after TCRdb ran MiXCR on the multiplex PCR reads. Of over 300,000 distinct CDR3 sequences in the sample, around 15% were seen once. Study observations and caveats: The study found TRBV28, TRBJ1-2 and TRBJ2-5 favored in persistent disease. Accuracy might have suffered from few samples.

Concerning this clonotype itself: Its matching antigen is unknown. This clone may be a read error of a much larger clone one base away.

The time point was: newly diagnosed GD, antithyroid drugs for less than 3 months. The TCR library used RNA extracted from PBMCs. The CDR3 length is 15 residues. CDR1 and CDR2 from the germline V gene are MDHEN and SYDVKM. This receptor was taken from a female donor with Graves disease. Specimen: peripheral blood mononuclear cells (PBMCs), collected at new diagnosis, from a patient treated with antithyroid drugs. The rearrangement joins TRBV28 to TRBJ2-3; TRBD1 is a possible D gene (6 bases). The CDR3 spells CAGSRPDRRPDTQYF. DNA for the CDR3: TGTGCCGGCAGTCGGCCGGACAGAAGACCAGATACGCAGTATTTT.